This T cell receptor (beta chain) was retrieved from a study of CD4+ T cells in melanoma. Assay: immunoSEQ multiplex PCR; the TCRdb copy retains only in-frame clones and omits some. This sample has fewer than 20,000 clones, with roughly 85% found just once. The CDR3 spans 13 residues. From germline, CDR1 is SGHRS and CDR2 YFSETQ. V dropped 0 bases and J dropped 4 bases, with 5 bases sitting between them. With respect to this clone: Its antigen is not known.

Overall study findings and caveats: A reported correlation linked neoantigen-specific CD4+ T cells to CD8+, macrophage and B cell function. In melanoma, neoantigen-specific CD4+ T cells reportedly differed in differentiation state.

The chain combines TRBV5-1 with TRBJ1-3; D gene ambiguous. Sequencing was performed on cells from a culture (not recorded whether cultured in vitro). The TCR comes from a human donor with melanoma. The CDR3 coding sequence is TGCGCCAGCAGCTTGGACACCGGAAACACCATATATTTT. Amino acids: CASSLDTGNTIYF.